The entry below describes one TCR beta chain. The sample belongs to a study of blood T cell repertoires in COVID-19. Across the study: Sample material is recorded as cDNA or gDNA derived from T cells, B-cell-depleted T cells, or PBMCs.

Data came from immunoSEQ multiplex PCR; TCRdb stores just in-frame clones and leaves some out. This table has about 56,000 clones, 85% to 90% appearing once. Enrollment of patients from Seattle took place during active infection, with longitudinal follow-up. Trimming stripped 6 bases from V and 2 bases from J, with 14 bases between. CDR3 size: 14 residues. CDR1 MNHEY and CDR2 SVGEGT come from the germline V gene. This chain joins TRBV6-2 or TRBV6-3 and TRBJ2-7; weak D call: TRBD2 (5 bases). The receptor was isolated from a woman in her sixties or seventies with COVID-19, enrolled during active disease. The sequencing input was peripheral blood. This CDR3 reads CASSDAAGAYEQYF. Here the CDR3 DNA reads TGTGCCAGCAGCGATGCGGCCGGGGCCTACGAGCAGTACTTC.